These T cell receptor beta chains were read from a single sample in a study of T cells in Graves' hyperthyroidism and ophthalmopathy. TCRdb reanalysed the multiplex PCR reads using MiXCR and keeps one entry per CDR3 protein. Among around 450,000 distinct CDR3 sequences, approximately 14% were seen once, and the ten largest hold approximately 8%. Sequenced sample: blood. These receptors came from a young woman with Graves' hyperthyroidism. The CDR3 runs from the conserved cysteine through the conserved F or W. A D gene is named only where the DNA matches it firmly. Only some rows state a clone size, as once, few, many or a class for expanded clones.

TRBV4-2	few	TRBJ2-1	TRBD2	TGTGCCAGCAGCCAAGAGGGGGGACTAGCGGGAGGGGGGTACAATGAGCAGTTCTTC	CASSQEGGLAGGGYNEQFF
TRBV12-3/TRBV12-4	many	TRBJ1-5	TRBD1	TGTGCCAGCAGTTTAGAGACAGGGTTGCAGCCCCAGCATTTT	CASSLETGLQPQHF
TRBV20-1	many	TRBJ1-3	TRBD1	TGCAGTGCTAGAGGCGCCACAGGGGAGCCTGGAAACACCATATATTTT	CSARGATGEPGNTIYF
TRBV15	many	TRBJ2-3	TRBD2	TGTGCCACCAGCAGAGGGACTAGCGGGGGGGCAGATACGCAGTATTTT	CATSRGTSGGADTQYF
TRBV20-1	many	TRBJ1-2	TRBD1	TGCAGTGCTAGCAAGGGTGGGACAGGGAACTATGGCTACACCTTC	CSASKGGTGNYGYTF
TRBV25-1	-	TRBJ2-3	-	TGTGCCAGCAGTGAAGGGAATTTTCGCGCAGATACGCAGTATTTT	CASSEGNFRADTQYF
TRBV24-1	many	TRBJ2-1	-	TGTGCCACCAGCCCATATGGGGACGGGAATGAGCAGTTCTTC	CATSPYGDGNEQFF
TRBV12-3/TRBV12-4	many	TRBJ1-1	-	TGTGCCAGCACCGCTCAGGGAGGCACTGAAGCTTTCTTT	CASTAQGGTEAFF
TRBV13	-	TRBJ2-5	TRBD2	TGCGCCAGCAGCCAAGAAAGTCCGGGACTAGCGGGCTCCCAAGAGACCCAGTACTTC	CASSQESPGLAGSQETQYF
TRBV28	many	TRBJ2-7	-	TGTGCCAGCAGGCGGGACAGCTCCTACGAGCAGTACTTC	CASRRDSSYEQYF
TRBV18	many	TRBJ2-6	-	TGTGCCAGCTCACAGCGGTCGACATCCCTTCCCTCTGGGGCCAACGTCCTGACTTTC	CASSQRSTSLPSGANVLTF
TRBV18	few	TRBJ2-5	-	TGTGCCAGCTCACCTAGGCAGGGGCTGGCGGAGACCCAGTACTTC	CASSPRQGLAETQYF
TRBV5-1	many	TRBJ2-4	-	TGCGCCAGCAGCGCGGACGGAGAAAACATTCAGTACTTC	CASSADGENIQYF
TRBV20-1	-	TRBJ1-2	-	TGCAGTGCTAGAGAGAAGCGCCAGTATGGCTACACCTTC	CSAREKRQYGYTF
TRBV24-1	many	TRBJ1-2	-	TGTGCCACCAGCGAACCAGGGAGAAGTGGCTACACCTTC	CATSEPGRSGYTF
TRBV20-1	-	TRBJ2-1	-	TGCAGTGCTACGGGGGCGGGACCCCTCTACAATGAGCAGTTCTTC	CSATGAGPLYNEQFF
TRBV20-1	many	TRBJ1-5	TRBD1	TGCAGTGCTAGGAACAGGGGTGAAAATCAGCCCCAGCATTTT	CSARNRGENQPQHF
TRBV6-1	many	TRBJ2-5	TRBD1	TGTGCCAGCAGTGCGACAGGGGGAGAAGAGACCCAGTACTTC	CASSATGGEETQYF
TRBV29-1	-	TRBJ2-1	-	TGCAGCGTTGATTCCTTGTCCTACAATGAGCAGTTCTTC	CSVDSLSYNEQFF
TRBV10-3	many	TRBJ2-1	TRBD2	TGTGCCATCAGTGACAGCGGGAGATGGGGCAATGAGCAGTTCTTC	CAISDSGRWGNEQFF
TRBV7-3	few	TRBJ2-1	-	TGTGCCAGCAGCTTAAAAGCCCAATACAATGAGCAGTTCTTC	CASSLKAQYNEQFF
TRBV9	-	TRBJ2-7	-	TGTGCCAGCAGCCCACGAGGGACTCACTACGAGCAGTACTTC	CASSPRGTHYEQYF
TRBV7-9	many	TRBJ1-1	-	TGTGCCAGCAGCTTAGGCCCAGGAAGCCGGAACACTGAAGCTTTCTTT	CASSLGPGSRNTEAFF
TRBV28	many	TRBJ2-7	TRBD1	TGTGCCAGCAGGGGAGCCGGGACAGGGCGGGACGAGCAGTACTTC	CASRGAGTGRDEQYF
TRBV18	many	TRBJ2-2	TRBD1	TGTGCCAGCTCACCCTGGGACAGAACCATCGGGGAGCTGTTTTTT	CASSPWDRTIGELFF
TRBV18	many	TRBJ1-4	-	TGTGCCAGCTCACCACTAAGGAACGAAAAACTGTTTTTT	CASSPLRNEKLFF
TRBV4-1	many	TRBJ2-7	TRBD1	TGCGCCAGCAGCCAATCCGTGGACAGGGGCTACGAGCAGTACTTC	CASSQSVDRGYEQYF
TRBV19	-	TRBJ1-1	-	TGTGCCAGTAGTATTTCCGGGGCCCGGAGGAACACTGAAGCTTTCTTT	CASSISGARRNTEAFF
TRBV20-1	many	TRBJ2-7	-	TGCAGTGCTAGGGGCAGAGTGAATCCCTACGAGCAGTACTTC	CSARGRVNPYEQYF
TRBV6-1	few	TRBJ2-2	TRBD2	TGTGCCAGCTACGGGACTAGCGGGACCTCACTAAGGAGGGAGCTGTTTTTT	CASYGTSGTSLRRELFF
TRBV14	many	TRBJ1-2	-	TGTGCCAGCAGCCCGTGGGACTCCTCTAACTATGGCTACACCTTC	CASSPWDSSNYGYTF
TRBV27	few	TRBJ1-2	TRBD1	TGTGCCAGCAGTGCCTGGACAGGTCATAACTATGGCTACACCTTC	CASSAWTGHNYGYTF
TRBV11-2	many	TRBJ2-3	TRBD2	TGTGCCAGCAGCCCCATTCCACTAGCGGGAAAGGGTACGCAGTATTTT	CASSPIPLAGKGTQYF